Below, 16 T cell receptor beta chains from the same sample are listed, as sequenced in a study of T cells in Graves' hyperthyroidism and ophthalmopathy. The CDR3 regions of TCR beta were amplified from RNA transcripts. The HTBI primer set was used in a first-round RT-PCR of the TCR CDR3. TCRdb re-analysed the multiplex PCR reads in MiXCR, keeping a single row per CDR3 protein. The table records around 620,000 distinct CDR3 sequences, 12% to 15% of them present only once. The specimen was blood. Receptors originate from a woman aged 18-35 years with Graves' ophthalmopathy.

This clonotype was observed many times. This sequence joins TRBV12-3 or TRBV12-4 and TRBJ1-4; D unclear. Trimming took off 2 bases at V and 0 bases at J, with 7 bases between the two ends. The CDR3 runs 15 residues. CDR3 bases: TGTGCCAGCAGTTTATTGGCACCAACTAATGAAAAACTGTTTTTT. This translates into CASSLLAPTNEKLFF.

This clonotype was picked up many times. The chain uses TRBV27 and TRBJ1-2; D gene uncertain. The V end lost 6 bases, the J end lost 6 bases, and 14 bases lay between the germline ends. This CDR3 is 13 amino acids long. Germline V gene sequence: CDR1 MNHEY, CDR2 SMNVEV (reference sequence). The CDR3 region has the DNA TGTGCCAGCAGCTTAAGGACTCGAGATGGCTACACCTTC. Translating gives CASSLRTRDGYTF.

The chain combines TRBV6-5 with TRBJ2-1; D is unclear. Germline V gene sequence: CDR1 MNHEY, CDR2 SVGAGI. The V end lost 2 bases, the J end lost 6 bases, and 8 bases lay between the germline ends. This CDR3 is 13 amino acids long. CDR3 bases: TGTGCCAGCAGTTACGGCAGTAGCAATGAGCAGTTCTTC. Amino acid sequence: CASSYGSSNEQFF.

This clonotype was recorded at least ten times. V and J are TRBV9 and TRBJ2-3; D is ambiguous. The CDR3 extends over 12 amino acids. The ends were cut back, 0 bases at V and 6 bases at J, with 5 bases in the middle. Germline-derived CDR1 and CDR2 are SGDLS and YYNGEE. The CDR3 loop is CASSVGWDTQYF. In DNA form, the CDR3 reads TGTGCCAGCAGCGTAGGTTGGGATACGCAGTATTTT. Combining the CDR3 with reference TRBV9 and TRBJ2-3 gives the whole variable domain DSGVTQTPKHLITATGQRVTLRCSPRSGDLSVYWYQQSLDQGLQFLIQYYNGEERAKGNILERFSAQQFPDLHSELNLSSLELGDSALYFCASSVGWDTQYFGPGTRLTVL.

This clonotype was counted at least ten times. V is TRBV29-1 and J is TRBJ1-1; TRBD1 agrees at 7 bases. CDR3 length equals 12 residues. Germline CDR1 is SQVTM and CDR2 is ANQGSEA. With 6 bases clipped from V and 5 bases from J, the junction kept 6 bases outside the gene matches. The CDR3 nucleotides are TGCAGCGTCCGAAACAGGGGAACTGAAGCTTTCTTT. This translates into CSVRNRGTEAFF.

This clonotype was detected ten times or more. The V and J genes are TRBV6-1 and TRBJ2-7, with 12 bases matching TRBD1. CDR1 MNHNS and CDR2 SASEGT come from the germline V gene. J lost 7 bases, V lost 6 bases, and 10 bases had no gene match. The length of the CDR3 is 15 residues. CDR3 coding DNA: TGTGCCAGCAGCGGGACAGGGGGCCGGAGGAGAGAGCAGTACTTC. This codes for CASSGTGGRRREQYF.

This clonotype occurred many times. The chain combines TRBV28 with TRBJ1-1, with D hard to call. Trimming shortened V by 7 bases and J by 4 bases, and 22 bases separated the two germline ends. The CDR3 is 16 residues long. The germline gives CDR1 MDHEN, CDR2 SYDVKM. CDR3 nucleotides: TGTGCCAGCACCCAAAGGCTAGGTGTGGTTGCCACTGAAGCTTTCTTT. It encodes CASTQRLGVVATEAFF. Full variable domain (remainder filled in from reference TRBV28 and TRBJ1-1): DVKVTQSSRYLVKRTGEKVFLECVQDMDHENMFWYRQDPGLGLRLIYFSYDVKMKEKGDIPEGYSVSREKKERFSLILESASTNQTSMYLCASTQRLGVVATEAFFGQGTRLTVV.

The chain recombines TRBV24-1 with TRBJ2-3; the match to TRBD1 covers 8 bases. V lost 4 bases to trimming and J lost 2 bases; unmatched junction nucleotides: 13. The CDR3 is made up of 18 amino acids. Per the germline V gene, CDR1 is KGHDR and CDR2 is SFDVKD. The DNA for the CDR3 is TGTGCCACCAGTGAGCCCCGGGACAGGCTTCTTGACACAGATACGCAGTATTTT. This translates into CATSEPRDRLLDTDTQYF.

The V call is TRBV2, the J call TRBJ1-1, with TRBD1 identical over 9 bases. Losses at the gene ends were 4 bases for V and 1 base for J; bases not matched to a gene: 4. CDR1 is SNHLY and CDR2 is FYNNEI in the germline V gene. The CDR3 has 15 residues. CDR3 protein: CASSVQTGGNTEAFF. The CDR3 DNA sequence: TGTGCCAGCAGTGTCCAGACAGGGGGGAACACTGAAGCTTTCTTT.

This clonotype occurred many times. The rearrangement uses TRBV2 and TRBJ1-1, with D uncertain. The CDR3 totals 13 residues. Germline CDR1 and CDR2: SNHLY and FYNNEI. The V end was cut by 4 bases, the J end by 1 base, with 7 bases between. CDR3 in amino acids: CASSARQNTEAFF. For the CDR3, the DNA is TGTGCCAGCAGTGCTAGGCAGAACACTGAAGCTTTCTTT.

This clonotype was seen many times. Here the CDR3 DNA reads TGTGCCAGCAGTTACAGCCCCCGGGACAGCTACGAGCAGTACTTC. It encodes CASSYSPRDSYEQYF. The rearrangement joins TRBV6-2 or TRBV6-3 to TRBJ2-7; 7 bases fit TRBD1. Germline CDR1 reads MNHEY; CDR2 reads SVGEGT. The CDR3 has 15 amino acids. Losses at the gene ends were 2 bases for V and 3 bases for J; bases not matched to a gene: 7.

The chain joins TRBV27 to TRBJ1-6, with D hard to call. This CDR3 is built from 13 residues. Germline V gene lookup returns CDR1 MNHEY and CDR2 SMNVEV (reference sequence). V was pared by 2 bases and J by 4 bases, with 3 bases between. CDR3 sequence reads: CASSLEYNSPLHF. CDR3 DNA: TGTGCCAGCAGTTTAGAGTATAATTCACCCCTCCACTTT.

This clonotype has a handful of counts. Being one base from a much bigger clone, this may be a read error. The chain is built from TRBV12-3 or TRBV12-4 and TRBJ1-5; D possibly corresponds to TRBD1 (5 bases). Between the trimmed V and J ends, which lost 6 bases and 0 bases, there was a span of 24 bases. There are 19 residues in the CDR3. The CDR3 DNA sequence: TGTGCCAGCAGCCCGGAGTTCACCGGGGGGTCGGATAGCAATCAGCCCCAGCATTTT. Amino acid sequence: CASSPEFTGGSDSNQPQHF.

The table lists this clonotype with a few counts. The chain couples TRBV20-1 to TRBJ1-1, with a weak D call TRBD1 (5 bases). The CDR3 is 13 amino acids. Trimming took 6 bases from V and 1 from J, leaving 12 bases between them. CDR1 and CDR2 (germline): DFQATT, SNEGSKA (reference sequence). In nucleotides, the CDR3 is TGCAGTGCCGCGCGACAGAGGAACACTGAAGCTTTCTTT. Translated: CSAARQRNTEAFF.

This clonotype has just a few counts. The chain recombines TRBV20-1 with TRBJ2-1; 9 nucleotides agree with TRBD2. The CDR3 runs 14 residues. Germline V gives CDR1 DFQATT, CDR2 SNEGSKA (reference sequence). V lost 5 bases and J lost 6; bases outside the gene matches: 8. The CDR3 region has the DNA TGCAGTGCTTCGACTAGCGGAGCTGCCAATGAGCAGTTCTTC. It codes for CSASTSGAANEQFF.

This clonotype occurred many times. The chain recombines TRBV24-1 with TRBJ2-5; 10 bases are shared with TRBD1. Germline CDR1 and CDR2: KGHDR and SFDVKD. This CDR3 contains 14 residues. J was trimmed by 5 bases and V by 2 bases; bases with no gene match: 1. The CDR3 DNA sequence: TGTGCCACCAGTGATTCGACAGGGGGCGAGACCCAGTACTTC. This gives the protein CATSDSTGGETQYF.